These T cell receptor beta chains were read from a single sample in a study of CD8+CD57+ T cells in acquired aplastic anemia. One entry per CDR3 protein results from TCRdb running MiXCR on the reads. The sample lists about 160,000 distinct CDR3 sequences, less than 50% seen once, with 3.2% in the top ten. The sample consisted of sorted CD4+, CD8+, or CD8+CD57+ T cells (not recorded which) from PBMCs. The source is a human donor with aplastic anemia. Each CDR3 is given with its conserved first and last residue. The order of the fields is D gene, J gene, clone size, V gene, CDR3 DNA, CDR3 protein. D genes are given only for firm matches. The size of a clone is reported for some rows only, either as once, few or many, or as a class for expanded clones.

>NA|TRBJ1-2|NA|TRBV29-1
TGCAGCGTTCCCGACAGAATCCTATTAGCTAACTATGGCTACACCTTC
CSVPDRILLANYGYTF
>TRBD2|TRBJ2-3|NA|TRBV19
TGTGCCAGTACGCTAGGAGGGAGGGCTAGCACAGATACGCAGTATTTT
CASTLGGRASTDTQYF
>TRBD2|TRBJ2-1|NA|TRBV10-3
TGTGCCATCAGTAAAGGGACTAGCGGAGCCTACAATGAGCAGTTCTTC
CAISKGTSGAYNEQFF
>NA|TRBJ1-1|NA|TRBV7-8
TGTGCCAGCAGCTTAGCTTTATACACTGAAGCTTTCTTT
CASSLALYTEAFF
>NA|TRBJ1-5|many|TRBV7-6
TGTGCCAGCAGCCCCTCGGGGGGTCGGGGGCAGCCCCAGCATTTT
CASSPSGGRGQPQHF
>TRBD2|TRBJ2-7|NA|TRBV7-2
TGTGCCAGCAGCTTTCCTACTAGCGGCTACGAGCAGTACTTC
CASSFPTSGYEQYF
>NA|TRBJ1-3|NA|TRBV3-1
TGTGCCAGCAGCCCAAGGGGGACAACTGGAGACACCATATATTTT
CASSPRGTTGDTIYF
>NA|TRBJ1-1|once|TRBV7-2
TGTGCCAGCAGCTTAAGGGAGAGGACTGAAGCTTTCTTT
CASSLRERTEAFF
>NA|TRBJ1-1|many|TRBV9
TGTGCCAGCAGCCCGATGGGCACGAACACTGAAGCTTTCTTT
CASSPMGTNTEAFF
>NA|TRBJ2-3|NA|TRBV7-9
TGTGCCAGCAGCCCTCAGGGCCCTGATACGCAGTATTTT
CASSPQGPDTQYF
>NA|TRBJ2-1|NA|TRBV10-3
TGTGCCATCAGTGAGATTGAAACTAGGGTATACAATGAGCAGTTCTTC
CAISEIETRVYNEQFF
>NA|TRBJ1-2|many|TRBV4-3
TGCGCCAGCAGCCAAGGACACCGGGCTGGTGGCTACACCTTC
CASSQGHRAGGYTF
>TRBD2|TRBJ2-1|NA|TRBV7-6
TGTGCCAGCAGCAATAGGGGGACTAGCTCCTACAATGAGCAGTTCTTC
CASSNRGTSSYNEQFF
>TRBD1|TRBJ1-5|many|TRBV6-5
TGTGCCAGCAGTTACTCCGGGACAGGGGATGTGCCCCAGCATTTT
CASSYSGTGDVPQHF
>NA|TRBJ1-1|many|TRBV7-6
TGTGCCAGCAGCTTAGCGCATGGGGGGAACACTGAAGCTTTCTTT
CASSLAHGGNTEAFF
>TRBD2|TRBJ2-1|NA|TRBV11-1
TGTGCCAGCAGCGTTTCTAGCGGGGGGGCCGAGCAGTTCTTC
CASSVSSGGAEQFF
>TRBD1|TRBJ1-1|many|TRBV6-1
TGTGCCAGCAGCCAGGGGGTGGGCACTGAAGCTTTCTTT
CASSQGVGTEAFF
>NA|TRBJ2-5|few|TRBV5-1
TGCGCCAGCAGCTTGGTCGTAGGTCGGGAGACCCAGTACTTC
CASSLVVGRETQYF
>TRBD2|TRBJ2-7|NA|TRBV11-2
TGTGCCAGCAGTTCTCGGGGGGGCCCCCGCTCCTACGAGCAGTACTTC
CASSSRGGPRSYEQYF
>NA|TRBJ1-6|many|TRBV3-1
TGTGCCAGCAGCTATTCAGGGACCAATTCACCCCTCCACTTT
CASSYSGTNSPLHF
>NA|TRBJ1-2|NA|TRBV3-1
TGTGCCAGCAGCTTGGACAGCGCGCCCTATGGCTACACCTTC
CASSLDSAPYGYTF
>NA|TRBJ2-3|NA|TRBV19
TGTGCCAGTGGTATGCCAGATACGCAGTATTTT
CASGMPDTQYF
>NA|TRBJ2-3|NA|TRBV10-3
TGTGCCATCAGTGACGGCCTAACCGGCACAGATACGCAGTATTTT
CAISDGLTGTDTQYF